This TCR beta chain was recorded in a study of T cell repertoires in cytomegalovirus infection. Turning to the study itself: The authors relied on CMV epitopes, both recently identified HLA-C-restricted and well-studied HLA-B-restricted. Based on public TCR beta signatures, there were indications of CMV infection and of a matching HLA type.

Germline-derived CDR1 and CDR2 are DFQATT and SNEGSKA (reference sequence). Deletions cut 1 base from V and 0 bases from J, with 6 bases between. CDR3 length: 13 residues. Study-wide results and limits: Dominating the ex vivo response were HLA-C-restricted CMV-specific TCR beta clonotypes. Cumulative frequency (of public TCR beta family members) identified carriers of CMV plus the relevant HLA.

TCRdb re-called the reads with MiXCR, one entry per CDR3 protein. The sample consists of 200,000 to 250,000 distinct CDR3 sequences, roughly 34% of them appearing once. Only a few counts were recorded for this clonotype. Its antigen is currently unknown. This material consisted of CD8+ T cells from cultured PBMCs, taken from culture after CMV antigen stimulation. The rearrangement joins TRBV20-1 to TRBJ1-1; no clear D gene. This receptor was obtained from a human donor in good health (CMV status not recorded). Some clones in this sample may be carry-over from other donors' samples. The CDR3 DNA reads TGCAGTGCTAGAGGCAGGTTGAACACTGAAGCTTTCTTT. It translates to CSARGRLNTEAFF.